This TCR beta chain was identified in a study of blood T cell repertoires in COVID-19. Trimming took off 3 bases at V and 0 bases at J, with 14 bases between the two ends. Germline CDR1 LNHDA, CDR2 SQIVND (reference sequence). This CDR3 is 16 amino acids long. Data came from immunoSEQ multiplex PCR; TCRdb stores just in-frame clones and leaves some out. The data show hundreds of thousands of clones, with 85% to 90% seen just once and 0.8% to 1.3% held by the top ten. V and J are TRBV19 and TRBJ1-2; D is undetermined. This sequence originates from a woman aged 40 to 50 with COVID-19, enrolled during active disease. Input material: peripheral blood. CDR3 amino acids: CASSMSKDIANYGYTF. In DNA form, the CDR3 reads TGTGCCAGTAGTATGTCGAAAGACATCGCTAACTATGGCTACACCTTC. Filled out from reference TRBV19 and TRBJ1-2, the complete variable domain reads DGGITQSPKYLFRKEGQNVTLSCEQNLNHDAMYWYRQDPGQGLRLIYYSQIVNDFQKGDIAEGYSVSREKKESFPLTVTSAQKNPTAFYLCASSMSKDIANYGYTFGSGTRLTVV.